This entry lists 19 T cell receptor beta chains sequenced from one sample in a study of human T cells and chemical hapten exposure. TCRdb processed the RACE reads anew with MiXCR; each CDR3 protein has one entry. The sample carries more than 300,000 distinct CDR3 sequences, roughly 5% recorded once. Time point in this sample: pre-sensitization, week 0. The sample's treatment: therapeutic diphenylcyclopropenone sensitization with weekly scalp DPC. The starting material was whole blood, obtained in connection with sensitization to the hapten diphenylcyclopropenone (DPC). These receptors were obtained from a woman aged 45 to 65 with alopecia areata. Some clones in this sample may be carry-over from other donors' samples.

This clonotype appeared many times. V gene TRBV24-1 combines with J gene TRBJ2-1; possibly TRBD1 for D (6 bases). Trimming removed 3 bases at V and 7 bases at J, with 12 bases between. CDR1 and CDR2 (germline): KGHDR, SFDVKD. This CDR3 contains 14 residues. The CDR3 here is CATSDAGAQNEQFF. In DNA form, the CDR3 reads TGTGCCACCAGTGATGCAGGGGCCCAAAATGAGCAGTTCTTC.

This clonotype appeared many times. The chain joins TRBV7-2 to TRBJ1-4; 7 bases map to TRBD1. The CDR3 length is 15 residues. With 2 bases clipped from V and 8 bases from J, the junction kept 8 bases outside the gene matches. Looked up from germline, CDR1 is SGHTA and CDR2 is FQGNSA. CDR3 DNA sequence: TGTGCCAGCAGCTTATGGGCAGGGGGTGGAGAAAAACTGTTTTTT. Residues: CASSLWAGGGEKLFF.

This clonotype was counted ten times or more. The V and J genes are TRBV5-6 and TRBJ2-7; possibly TRBD1 for D (5 bases). Trimming left V 2 bases short and J 2 bases short, with 11 bases between. The germline gives CDR1 SGHDT, CDR2 YYEEEE. The CDR3 loop spans 14 amino acids. In nucleotides, the CDR3 is TGTGCCAGCAGCTTAGCCAACAGGCCCTACGAGCAGTACTTC. It encodes CASSLANRPYEQYF.

This chain joins TRBV3-1 and TRBJ2-4; D tentatively fits TRBD1 or TRBD2 (5 bases each). The germline gives CDR1 LGHDT, CDR2 YNNKEL (reference sequence). The CDR3 covers 12 residues. For the CDR3, the DNA is TGTGCGAGCGGAGACAGCAAAAACATTCAGTACTTC. Residues: CASGDSKNIQYF.

This clonotype has at least ten counts. The genes are TRBV13 and TRBJ1-1, with TRBD1 identical over 9 bases. CDR3 length: 14 residues. The V gene end was trimmed by 4 bases and the J gene end by 11 bases; junction bases not matched to a gene: 11. The germline V gene has CDR1 PRHDT and CDR2 FYEKMQ (reference sequence). The CDR3 spells CASSSRDRDPGAFF. The CDR3 region has the DNA TGTGCCAGCAGCTCCCGGGACAGGGATCCCGGGGCTTTCTTT.

This clonotype was seen ten or more times. The rearrangement links TRBV12-3 or TRBV12-4 to TRBJ2-1; perhaps D is TRBD1 or TRBD2 (5 bases each). With 2 bases removed from V and 5 bases from J, the gap between germline ends came to 19 bases. The CDR3 loop spans 17 amino acids. DNA for the CDR3: TGTGCCAGCAGTTTATTCCAGGCCGGGACGGATAACAATGAGCAGTTCTTC. This gives the protein CASSLFQAGTDNNEQFF.

The chain is built from TRBV6-2 or TRBV6-3 and TRBJ1-2, with 7 bases identical to TRBD1. CDR1 is MNHEY, CDR2 SVGEGT, per germline. The CDR3 is 18 amino acids. After removal of 4 bases from V and 4 bases from J, the junction contained 18 bases not matched to a gene. CDR3 nucleotides: TGTGCCAGCAGTTCCCGGGAGCTGACAGGGTCGACGTTCTATGGCTACACCTTC. Amino acid sequence: CASSSRELTGSTFYGYTF.

This clonotype was seen ten or more times. The chain couples TRBV27 to TRBJ2-7; the D gene is possibly TRBD1 (5 bases). V lost 8 bases to trimming and J lost 2 bases, with 16 bases between them. The CDR3 runs to 14 residues. Germline V gene lookup returns CDR1 MNHEY and CDR2 SMNVEV (reference sequence). Here the CDR3 DNA reads TGTGCCAGCTGGCTTCAGGGTAGAACCTACGAGCAGTACTTC. It is translated as CASWLQGRTYEQYF.

This clonotype showed up just a few times. The rearrangement uses TRBV28 and TRBJ1-2; a possible D gene is TRBD1 (6 bases). Germline V gives CDR1 MDHEN, CDR2 SYDVKM. V lost 6 bases and J lost 0, with 8 bases in between. This CDR3 contains 13 residues. The CDR3: CASRDSANYGYTF. CDR3 DNA: TGTGCCAGCAGGGACAGTGCTAACTATGGCTACACCTTC.

A few counts support this clonotype. The CDR3 here is CASSLADRSSYNEQFF. CDR3 coding DNA: TGTGCCAGCAGCTTAGCGGACCGGAGCTCCTACAATGAGCAGTTCTTC. The chain couples TRBV7-9 to TRBJ2-1; no definite D call. The germline V gene encodes CDR1 SEHNR and CDR2 FQNEAQ (reference sequence). The V end was cut by 0 bases, the J end by 0 bases, with 9 bases between. This CDR3 comprises 16 residues.

This clonotype was seen at least ten times. The chain uses TRBV29-1 and TRBJ2-3; D is possibly TRBD2 (6 bases). CDR1 SQVTM and CDR2 ANQGSEA come from the germline V gene. This CDR3 has 15 amino acids. V lost 6 bases and J 2 bases, leaving 18 bases between the germline ends. The CDR3 region has the DNA TGCAGCGTACCCGGGGGAAGGGGATTCACAGATACGCAGTATTTT. It translates to CSVPGGRGFTDTQYF.

This clonotype was seen at least ten times. The rearrangement links TRBV6-2 or TRBV6-3 to TRBJ1-5, with TRBD1 matching 9 bases. CDR3 size: 17 residues. The germline V gene has CDR1 MNHEY and CDR2 SVGEGT. Trimming cost V 2 bases and J 2 bases; bases outside gene matches: 7. DNA of the CDR3: TGTGCCAGCAGTTACCGAAGGGGACAGGGCGGCAATCAGCCCCAGCATTTT. As protein: CASSYRRGQGGNQPQHF.

Note on this clonotype: One base away lies a much larger clone, so this may be a sequencing read error. The gene calls are TRBV6-5 and TRBJ2-5; maybe TRBD2 (5 bases). Germline CDR1 MNHEY, CDR2 SVGAGI. The germline V and J ends were trimmed by 2 bases and 8 bases, with 12 bases remaining between them. CDR3 length: 13 residues. In DNA form, the CDR3 reads TGTGCCAGCAGTTACCGGGGTATCGATACCCAGTACTTC. It specifies CASSYRGIDTQYF.

This clonotype has just a few counts. J is TRBJ2-5 and V is TRBV10-2, with D perhaps TRBD1 or TRBD2 (5 bases each). Trimming took off 6 bases at V and 1 base at J, with 9 bases between the two ends. Germline assignment: CDR1 WSHSY and CDR2 SAAADI. This CDR3 is built from 13 residues. CDR3 amino acids: CASRRGPQETQYF. CDR3 coding DNA: TGCGCCAGCAGAAGGGGACCCCAAGAGACCCAGTACTTC.

Details on this clonotype: This could be a read error, since a much larger clone is one nucleotide away. The V and J genes are TRBV7-2 and TRBJ2-6, with D perhaps TRBD1 or TRBD2 (6 bases each). The CDR3 runs 16 residues. Germline CDR1 reads SGHTA; CDR2 reads FQGNSA. The CDR3 loop is CVSRSGALSGANVLTF. CDR3 coding DNA: TGTGTCAGCCGGTCGGGGGCCCTTTCTGGGGCCAACGTCCTGACTTTC.

The genes are TRBV27 and TRBJ2-1; possible D gene TRBD2, 5 bases. Germline loops: CDR1 MNHEY, CDR2 SMNVEV (reference sequence). The CDR3 loop spans 14 amino acids. Trimming pared 7 bases from V and 3 bases from J, leaving 13 bases between. In nucleotides, the CDR3 is TGTGCCAGCATCCCACTGGCGGGCTACAATGAGCAGTTCTTC. It encodes CASIPLAGYNEQFF.

The V gene is TRBV2, the J gene TRBJ2-3; D possibly corresponds to TRBD2 (5 bases). Deletions cut 8 bases from V and 0 bases from J, with 9 bases between. The CDR3 sequence is 13 residues long. Looked up from germline, CDR1 is SNHLY and CDR2 is FYNNEI. CDR3 coding DNA: TGTGCCAGCTCAGCGGCTAGCACAGATACGCAGTATTTT. Its protein product is CASSAASTDTQYF.

The chain links TRBV6-2 or TRBV6-3 to TRBJ2-3; D ambiguous. Germline V lookup: CDR1 MNHEY, CDR2 SVGEGT. The CDR3 covers 13 residues. Trimming stripped 2 bases from V and 5 bases from J, with 8 bases between. Here the CDR3 reads CASSYPRGDTQYF. The CDR3 DNA sequence: TGTGCCAGCAGTTACCCACGCGGAGATACGCAGTATTTT.

The V and J genes are TRBV11-2 and TRBJ2-3; 7 positions match TRBD1. Germline-derived CDR1 and CDR2 are SGHAT and FQNNGV. The CDR3 runs to 15 residues. Losses at the gene ends were 1 base for V and 3 bases for J; bases not matched to a gene: 4. The CDR3 DNA is TGTGCCAGCAGCTTAGGACAGGGTATGACAGATACGCAGTATTTT. Translated, it gives CASSLGQGMTDTQYF.